This T cell receptor (beta chain) was sequenced for a study of OX40 agonist ivuxolimab in advanced cancers. About the study: An anti-OX40 (CD134) antibody with agonistic activity, ivuxolimab, was administered to patients. Treatment received earlier with anti-PD-1, anti-PD-L1 or anti-CTLA-4 agents was allowed, and approximately 44% had some.

Comments on this clone: Its target is unknown.

The investigators sampled blood at baseline, at cycle 4 day 1, and at cycle 7 day 1. Study findings and constraints: At 0.1 to 3.0 mg/kg and by week 6, CD4+ and CD8+ T cells in the blood had expanded clonally.

Here immunoSEQ multiplex PCR was the method, and the copy in TCRdb shows in-frame clones only, minus some. There are over 50,000 clones in the sample; almost 85% occur only once, and 4.5% to 5.5% lies in the top ten. Germline CDR1 is SGDLS and CDR2 is YYNGEE. Trimming took off 1 base at V and 2 bases at J, with 14 bases between the two ends. This CDR3 has 16 residues. The sequences come from CD4+ or CD8+ T cells sorted from blood, collected in a trial of the OX40 agonist ivuxolimab. This sequence originates from an adult with an advanced solid tumor such as melanoma, head and neck, liver or kidney cancer. The rearrangement joins TRBV9 to TRBJ2-3, with D unresolved. CDR3: CASSVSSTPDTDTQYF. The CDR3, as DNA: TGTGCCAGCAGCGTATCGTCGACTCCGGACACAGATACGCAGTATTTT.